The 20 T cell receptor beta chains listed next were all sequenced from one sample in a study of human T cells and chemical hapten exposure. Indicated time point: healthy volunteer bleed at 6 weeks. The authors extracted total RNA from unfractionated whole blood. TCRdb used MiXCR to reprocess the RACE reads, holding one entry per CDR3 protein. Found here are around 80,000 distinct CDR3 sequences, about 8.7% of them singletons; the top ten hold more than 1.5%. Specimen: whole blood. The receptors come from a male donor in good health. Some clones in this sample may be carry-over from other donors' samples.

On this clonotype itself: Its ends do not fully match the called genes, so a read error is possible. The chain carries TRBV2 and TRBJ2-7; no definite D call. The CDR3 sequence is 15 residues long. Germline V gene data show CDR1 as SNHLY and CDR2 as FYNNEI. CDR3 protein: CASTERAVYSYEQYF. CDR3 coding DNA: TGTGCCAGCACTGAAAGGGCGGTTTACTCCTACGAGCAGTACTTC. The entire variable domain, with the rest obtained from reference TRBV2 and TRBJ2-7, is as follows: EPEVTQTPSHQVTQMGQEVILRCVPISNHLYFYWYRQILGQKVEFLVSFYNNEISEKSEIFDDQFSVERPDGSNFTLKIRSTKLEDSAMYFCASTERAVYSYEQYFGPGTRLTVT.

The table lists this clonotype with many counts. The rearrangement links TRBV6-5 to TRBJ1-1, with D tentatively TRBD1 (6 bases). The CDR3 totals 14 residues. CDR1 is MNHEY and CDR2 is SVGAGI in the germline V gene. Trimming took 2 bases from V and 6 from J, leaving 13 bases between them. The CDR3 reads CASSYTEGGAEAFF. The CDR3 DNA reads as TGTGCCAGCAGTTACACCGAAGGGGGAGCTGAAGCTTTCTTT.

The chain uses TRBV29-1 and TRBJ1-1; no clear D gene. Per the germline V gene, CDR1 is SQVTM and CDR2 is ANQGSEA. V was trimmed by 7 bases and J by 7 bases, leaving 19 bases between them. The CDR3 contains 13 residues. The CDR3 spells CSAPHPGSHEAFF. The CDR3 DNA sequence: TGCAGCGCCCCACATCCGGGGTCCCATGAAGCTTTCTTT.

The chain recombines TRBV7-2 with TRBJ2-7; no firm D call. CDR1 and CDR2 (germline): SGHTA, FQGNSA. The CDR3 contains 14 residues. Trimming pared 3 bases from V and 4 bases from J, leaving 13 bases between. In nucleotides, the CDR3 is TGTGCCAGCAGCTTGCCAGGCTTGCCTTACGAGCAGTACTTC. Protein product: CASSLPGLPYEQYF. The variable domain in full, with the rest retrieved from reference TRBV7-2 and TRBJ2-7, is GAGVSQSPSNKVTEKGKDVELRCDPISGHTALYWYRQSLGQGLEFLIYFQGNSAPDKSGLPSDRFSAERTGGSVSTLTIQRTQQEDSAVYLCASSLPGLPYEQYFGPGTRLTVT.

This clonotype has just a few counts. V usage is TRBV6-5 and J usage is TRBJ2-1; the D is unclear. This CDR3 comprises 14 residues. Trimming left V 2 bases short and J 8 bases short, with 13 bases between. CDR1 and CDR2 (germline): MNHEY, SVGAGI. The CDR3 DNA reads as TGTGCCAGCAGTTACAACTTAATGTTGGATGAGCAGTTCTTC. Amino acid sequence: CASSYNLMLDEQFF.

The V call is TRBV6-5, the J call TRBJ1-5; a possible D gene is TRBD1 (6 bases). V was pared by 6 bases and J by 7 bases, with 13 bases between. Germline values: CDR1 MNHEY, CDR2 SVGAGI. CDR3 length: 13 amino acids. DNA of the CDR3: TGTGCCAGCAGGTCAGGGGAAGGACAGCCCCAGCATTTT. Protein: CASRSGEGQPQHF.

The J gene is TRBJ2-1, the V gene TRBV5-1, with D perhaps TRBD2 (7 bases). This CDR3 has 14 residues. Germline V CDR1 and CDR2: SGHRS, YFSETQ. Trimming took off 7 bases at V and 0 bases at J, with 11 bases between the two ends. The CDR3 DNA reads TGCGCCAGCGGCGGGGGCCCCTCCTACAATGAGCAGTTCTTC. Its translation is CASGGGPSYNEQFF.

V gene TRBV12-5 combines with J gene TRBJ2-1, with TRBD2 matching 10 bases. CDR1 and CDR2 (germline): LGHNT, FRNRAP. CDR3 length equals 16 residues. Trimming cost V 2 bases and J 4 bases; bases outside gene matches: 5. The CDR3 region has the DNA TGTGCTAGTGGTTTGCCACTAGCGGGGCCTTACAATGAGCAGTTCTTC. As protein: CASGLPLAGPYNEQFF.

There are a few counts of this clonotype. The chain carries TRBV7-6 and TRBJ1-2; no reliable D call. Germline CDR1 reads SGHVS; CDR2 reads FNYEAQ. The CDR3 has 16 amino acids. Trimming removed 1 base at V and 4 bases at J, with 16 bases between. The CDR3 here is CASSLGNSPSPYGYTF. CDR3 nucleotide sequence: TGTGCCAGCAGCTTAGGAAACAGCCCGAGCCCCTATGGCTACACCTTC.

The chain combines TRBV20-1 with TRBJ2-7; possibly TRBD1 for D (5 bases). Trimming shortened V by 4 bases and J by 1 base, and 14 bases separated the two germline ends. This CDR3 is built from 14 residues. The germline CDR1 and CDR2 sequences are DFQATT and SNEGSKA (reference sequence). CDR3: CSAKGPGNSYEQYF. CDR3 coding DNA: TGCAGTGCTAAAGGTCCAGGGAATTCCTACGAGCAGTACTTC.

The CDR3 sequence: CASSPNGGGETQYF. CDR3 nucleotides: TGTGCCAGCAGCCCCAACGGTGGAGGCGAGACCCAGTACTTC. This chain uses TRBV7-8 with TRBJ2-5, with a possible D match to TRBD2 (5 bases). Per the germline V gene, CDR1 is SGHVS and CDR2 is FQNEAQ. This CDR3 is 14 amino acids long. Trimming shortened V by 5 bases and J by 5 bases, and 15 bases separated the two germline ends.

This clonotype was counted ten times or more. CDR3 sequence reads: CASSWDRSYTEAFF. CDR3 in DNA: TGTGCCAGCAGTTGGGACAGGAGTTACACTGAAGCTTTCTTT. The chain has TRBV27 and TRBJ1-1, with TRBD1 identical over 8 bases. Germline CDR1 MNHEY, CDR2 SMNVEV (reference sequence). This CDR3 region has 14 residues. Losses at the gene ends were 4 bases for V and 3 bases for J; bases not matched to a gene: 4.

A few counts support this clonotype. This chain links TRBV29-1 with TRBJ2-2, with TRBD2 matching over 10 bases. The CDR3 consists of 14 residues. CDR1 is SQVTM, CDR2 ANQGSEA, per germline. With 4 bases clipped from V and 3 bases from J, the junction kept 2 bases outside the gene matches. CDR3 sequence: CSVVGLADTGELFF. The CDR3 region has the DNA TGCAGCGTTGTAGGACTAGCGGACACCGGGGAGCTGTTTTTT.

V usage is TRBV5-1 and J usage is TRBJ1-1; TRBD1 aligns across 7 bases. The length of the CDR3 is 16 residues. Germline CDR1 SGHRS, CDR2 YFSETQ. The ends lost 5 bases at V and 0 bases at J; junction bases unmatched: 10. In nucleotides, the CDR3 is TGCGCCAGCAGTCTCCAGGGGGGTGGGGTGAACACTGAAGCTTTCTTT. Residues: CASSLQGGGVNTEAFF.

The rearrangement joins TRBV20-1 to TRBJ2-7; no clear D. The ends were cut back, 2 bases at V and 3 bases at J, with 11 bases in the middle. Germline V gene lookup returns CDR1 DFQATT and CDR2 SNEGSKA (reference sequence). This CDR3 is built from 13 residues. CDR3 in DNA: TGCAGTGCTAGACGGCAGGAGAGCTACGAGCAGTACTTC. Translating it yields CSARRQESYEQYF.

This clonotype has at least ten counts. The CDR3 nucleotides are TGTGCCAGCACCCTCCCGCAGGGGAGGTCTGGAAACACCATATATTTT. Translation: CASTLPQGRSGNTIYF. The chain has TRBV11-2 and TRBJ1-3, with D possibly being TRBD1 (6 bases). The ends were cut back, 7 bases at V and 1 base at J, with 17 bases in the middle. The CDR3 extends over 16 amino acids. Germline lookup yields CDR1 SGHAT and CDR2 FQNNGV.

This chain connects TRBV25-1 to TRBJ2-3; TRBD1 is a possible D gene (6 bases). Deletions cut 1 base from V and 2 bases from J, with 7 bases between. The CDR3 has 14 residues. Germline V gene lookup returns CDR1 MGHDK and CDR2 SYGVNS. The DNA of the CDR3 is TGTGCCAGCAGTGAATGGACAGACACAGATACGCAGTATTTT. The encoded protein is CASSEWTDTDTQYF.

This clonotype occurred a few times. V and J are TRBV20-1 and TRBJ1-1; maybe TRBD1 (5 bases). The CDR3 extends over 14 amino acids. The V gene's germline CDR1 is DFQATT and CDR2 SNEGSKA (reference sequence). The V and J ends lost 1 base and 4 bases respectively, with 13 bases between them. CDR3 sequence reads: CSARGLSGVTEAFF. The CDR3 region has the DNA TGCAGTGCTAGAGGTCTATCGGGGGTCACTGAAGCTTTCTTT.

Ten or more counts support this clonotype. CDR3 nucleotide sequence: TGTGCCAGCAGCCGCGGGGTTTTACGGGGACCGGACTCTGGAAACACCATATATTTT. It specifies CASSRGVLRGPDSGNTIYF. The chain has TRBV7-8 and TRBJ1-3, with a weak D call TRBD1 (5 bases). The CDR3 has 19 amino acids. The V gene lost 5 bases and the J gene lost 0 bases, with 23 bases spanning the gap. Looked up from germline, CDR1 is SGHVS and CDR2 is FQNEAQ.

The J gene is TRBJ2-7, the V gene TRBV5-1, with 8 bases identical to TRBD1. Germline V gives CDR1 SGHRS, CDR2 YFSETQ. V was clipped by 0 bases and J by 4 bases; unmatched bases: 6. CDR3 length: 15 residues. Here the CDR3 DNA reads TGCGCCAGCAGCTTGGTGCCAGGGGGCTCATACGAGCAGTACTTC. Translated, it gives CASSLVPGGSYEQYF.